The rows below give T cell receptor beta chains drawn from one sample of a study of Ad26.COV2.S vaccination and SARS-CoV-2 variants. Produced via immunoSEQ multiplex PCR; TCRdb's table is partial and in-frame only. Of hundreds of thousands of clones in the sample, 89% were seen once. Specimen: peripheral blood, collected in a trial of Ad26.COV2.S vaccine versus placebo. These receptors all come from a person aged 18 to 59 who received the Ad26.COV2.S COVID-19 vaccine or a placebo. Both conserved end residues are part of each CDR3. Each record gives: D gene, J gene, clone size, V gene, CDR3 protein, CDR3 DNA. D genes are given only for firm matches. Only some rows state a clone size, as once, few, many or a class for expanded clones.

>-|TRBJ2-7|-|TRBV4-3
CASSQVRDGGEQYF
TGCGCCAGCAGCCAAGTTCGGGATGGGGGCGAGCAGTACTTC
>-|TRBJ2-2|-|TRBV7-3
CASSAVMWPGELFF
TGTGCCAGCAGCGCCGTTATGTGGCCCGGGGAGCTGTTTTTT
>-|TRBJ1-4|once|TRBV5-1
CASSLGGASEKLFF
TGCGCCAGCAGCTTGGGTGGTGCTTCGGAAAAACTGTTTTTT
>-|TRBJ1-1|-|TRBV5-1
CASNGPTGLNTEAFF
TGCGCCAGCAACGGTCCGACAGGCTTAAACACTGAAGCTTTCTTT
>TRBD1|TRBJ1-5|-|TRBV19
CASSIHGQGRVGRDQPQHF
TGTGCCAGTAGTATTCACGGACAGGGACGAGTAGGAAGAGATCAGCCCCAGCATTTT
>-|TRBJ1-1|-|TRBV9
CASSVDSMNTEAFF
TGTGCCAGCAGCGTGGACAGTATGAACACTGAAGCTTTCTTT
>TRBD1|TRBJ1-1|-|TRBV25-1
CASSDPKQGDTEAFF
TGTGCCAGCAGTGACCCCAAACAGGGGGACACTGAAGCTTTCTTT
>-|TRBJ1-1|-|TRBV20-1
CSARQVTEAFF
TGCAGTGCTAGACAGGTCACTGAAGCTTTCTTT
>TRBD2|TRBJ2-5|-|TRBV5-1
CASSFGLAEYQETQYF
TGCGCCAGCAGCTTTGGACTAGCGGAATATCAAGAGACCCAGTACTTC
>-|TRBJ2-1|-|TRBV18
CASSPPRGGNEQFF
TGTGCCAGCTCACCACCGAGGGGGGGGAATGAGCAGTTCTTC
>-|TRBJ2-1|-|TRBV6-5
CASTLGGESNEQFF
TGTGCCAGCACCCTGGGTGGGGAATCGAATGAGCAGTTCTTC
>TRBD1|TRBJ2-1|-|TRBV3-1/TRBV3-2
CASSQWDRGTREQFF
TGTGCCAGCAGCCAGTGGGACAGGGGGACACGTGAGCAGTTCTTC
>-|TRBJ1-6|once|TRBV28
CASSLVTVYSPLHF
TGTGCCAGCAGTTTGGTCACGGTATATTCACCCCTCCACTTT
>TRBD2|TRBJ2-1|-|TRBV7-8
CASSLGAGTSGTYLEQFF
TGTGCCAGCAGCTTAGGGGCAGGGACTAGCGGGACCTACCTTGAGCAGTTCTTC